This record looks at one T cell receptor beta chain sequence and its context. The data derive from a study of blood T cell repertoires in COVID-19. Overall study: Some COVID-19 samples were acute and others convalescent; all came from the United States, Italy and Spain. Sources were T cells, B-cell-depleted T cells, or PBMCs; the material itself was cDNA or gDNA.

Trimming removed 4 bases from V and 2 bases from J, with 11 bases in between. The CDR3 totals 14 residues. Germline CDR1 is SGDLS and CDR2 is YYNGEE. Clones were read by immunoSEQ multiplex PCR, and TCRdb kept only the in-frame ones, dropping some. Here the sample spans roughly 60,000 clones, about nine tenths being singletons. The receptor comes from a woman aged 80 or over with active COVID-19. Source material: peripheral blood. V gene TRBV9 combines with J gene TRBJ2-3, with D perhaps matching TRBD1 (5 bases). The CDR3 protein is CASSLRQPTDTQYF. The CDR3 DNA sequence: TGTGCCAGCAGCCTTAGACAGCCCACAGATACGCAGTATTTT.